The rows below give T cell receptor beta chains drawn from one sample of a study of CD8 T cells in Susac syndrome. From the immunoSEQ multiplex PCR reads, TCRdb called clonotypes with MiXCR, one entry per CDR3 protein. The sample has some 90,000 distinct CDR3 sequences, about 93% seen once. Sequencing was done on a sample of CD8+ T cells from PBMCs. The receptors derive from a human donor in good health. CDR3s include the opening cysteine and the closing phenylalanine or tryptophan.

CATGLAVYEQYF	TRBJ2-7	TRBV10-2
CASGFLLAGAIGELFF	TRBJ2-2	TRBV12-5
CASSQSSGGIADTQYF	TRBJ2-3	TRBV4-1
CASSQDGRTGAFF	TRBJ1-1	TRBV3-1
CASSPGPAETQYF	TRBJ2-5	TRBV5-8
CASSHPTGILSYEQYF	TRBJ2-7	TRBV7-9
CASSVTFLREGGNTEAFF	TRBJ1-1	TRBV13
CASSFGSTETQYF	TRBJ2-5	TRBV5-6
CASSYASSGATGELFF	TRBJ2-2	TRBV5-6
CASSLGWGQDNTEAFF	TRBJ1-1	TRBV7-6
CASTRTVNTEAFF	TRBJ1-1	TRBV2
CASSEVETQYF	TRBJ2-5	TRBV2
CASSPRGSGSTDTQYF	TRBJ2-3	TRBV27
CASSQVGLAVNEQFF	TRBJ2-1	TRBV4-1
CASSVGTGEQNTEAFF	TRBJ1-1	TRBV6-1
CASSDRGAIYGYTF	TRBJ1-2	TRBV6-1
CASSPRGDYTDTQYF	TRBJ2-3	TRBV13
CASSSMEGGGRSYEQYF	TRBJ2-7	TRBV7-6
CASSLSPRQGPGYGYTF	TRBJ1-2	TRBV5-6
CASSSPVLTNTGELFF	TRBJ2-2	TRBV5-4
CAIRTGGYNSPLHF	TRBJ1-6	TRBV10-3
CASSVGHEQYF	TRBJ2-7	TRBV9
CASSLGGPYEQYF	TRBJ2-7	TRBV5-6
CASSLGGAGGTYEQYF	TRBJ2-7	TRBV5-6
CASSQDLGHQETQYF	TRBJ2-5	TRBV3-1
CASSQGATGVETQYF	TRBJ2-5	TRBV14
CSATSGGLTGELFF	TRBJ2-2	TRBV29-1
CASSFRGSQDVLTF	TRBJ2-6	TRBV27
CASSLAGNPSDTQYF	TRBJ2-3	TRBV11-2
CSVLDTGELFF	TRBJ2-2	TRBV29-1
CSASNPTGPGANVLTF	TRBJ2-6	TRBV20-1
CASSPTPNRDGQFF	TRBJ2-1	TRBV7-3
CASSQPGTRGEQYF	TRBJ2-7	TRBV3-1
CASRDRGFDEQYF	TRBJ2-7	TRBV19
CAISEPGGPTDTQYF	TRBJ2-3	TRBV10-3
CASSLGPGGSYNEQFF	TRBJ2-1	TRBV5-1
CASSEGTAPKNIQYF	TRBJ2-4	TRBV13
CASSPRHGGTGNTIYF	TRBJ1-3	TRBV9
CASSYPTSGGASYEQYF	TRBJ2-7	TRBV6-2/TRBV6-3
CASSAEGAGEQYF	TRBJ2-7	TRBV9
CASSQDKRAPEQFF	TRBJ2-1	TRBV4-2
CASSLRTGGISYEQYF	TRBJ2-7	TRBV5-1
CASLLAGGGDGELFF	TRBJ2-2	TRBV2
CASSLAEGGELFF	TRBJ2-2	TRBV5-1
CASSYSEKSGYNEQFF	TRBJ2-1	TRBV6-2/TRBV6-3
CASSYSRGGAYEQYF	TRBJ2-7	TRBV6-5
CASPPAGGRIVNNEQFF	TRBJ2-1	TRBV2
CGTSRYSNQPQHF	TRBJ1-5	TRBV6-6
CASSQLGVPDYEQYF	TRBJ2-7	TRBV3-1